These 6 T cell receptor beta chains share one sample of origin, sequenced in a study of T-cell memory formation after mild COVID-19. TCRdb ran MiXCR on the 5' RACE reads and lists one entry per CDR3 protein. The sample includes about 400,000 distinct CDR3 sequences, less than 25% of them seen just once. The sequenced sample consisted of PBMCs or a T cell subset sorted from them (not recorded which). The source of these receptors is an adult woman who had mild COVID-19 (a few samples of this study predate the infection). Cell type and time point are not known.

CDR3 sequence reads: CASSLGGGASSGYTF. The CDR3 nucleotides read TGTGCCAGCAGTTTAGGGGGGGGCGCCTCCAGCGGCTACACCTTC. The chain employs TRBV12-3 or TRBV12-4 and TRBJ1-2; weak D call: TRBD1 (6 bases). Trimming stripped 1 base from V and 8 bases from J, with 17 bases between. The CDR3 covers 15 residues.

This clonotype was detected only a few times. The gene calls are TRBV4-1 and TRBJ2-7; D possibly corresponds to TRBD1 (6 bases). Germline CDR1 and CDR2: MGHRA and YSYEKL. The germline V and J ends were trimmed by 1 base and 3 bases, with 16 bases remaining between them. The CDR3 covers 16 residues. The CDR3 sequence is CASSQVLAGARYEQYF. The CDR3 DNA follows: TGCGCCAGCAGCCAAGTACTTGCAGGGGCCCGCTACGAGCAGTACTTC.

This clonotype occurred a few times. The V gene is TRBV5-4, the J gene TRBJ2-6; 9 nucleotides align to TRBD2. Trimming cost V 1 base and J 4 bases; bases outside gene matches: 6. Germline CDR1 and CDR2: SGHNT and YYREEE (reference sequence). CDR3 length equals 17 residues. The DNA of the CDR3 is TGTGCCAGCAGCTTGCGGCGGGGGGGTTTCGGGGCCAACGTCCTGACTTTC. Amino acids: CASSLRRGGFGANVLTF.

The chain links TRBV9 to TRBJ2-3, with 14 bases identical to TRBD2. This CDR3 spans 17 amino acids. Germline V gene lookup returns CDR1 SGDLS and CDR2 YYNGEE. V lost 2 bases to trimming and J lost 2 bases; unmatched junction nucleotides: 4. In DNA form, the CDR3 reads TGTGCCAGCAGCGTGGGACTAGCGGGAGCCCCCACAGATACGCAGTATTTT. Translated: CASSVGLAGAPTDTQYF.

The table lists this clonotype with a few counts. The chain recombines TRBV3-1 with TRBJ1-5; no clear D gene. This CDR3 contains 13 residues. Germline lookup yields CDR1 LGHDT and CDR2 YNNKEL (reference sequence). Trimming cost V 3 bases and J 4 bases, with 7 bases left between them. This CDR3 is CASSHRDNQPQHF. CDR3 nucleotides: TGTGCCAGCAGCCATCGGGATAATCAGCCCCAGCATTTT. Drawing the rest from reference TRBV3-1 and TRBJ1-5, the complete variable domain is DTAVSQTPKYLVTQMGNDKSIKCEQNLGHDTMYWYKQDSKKFLKIMFSYNNKELIINETVPNRFSPKSPDKAHLNLHINSLELGDSAVYFCASSHRDNQPQHFGDGTRLSIL.

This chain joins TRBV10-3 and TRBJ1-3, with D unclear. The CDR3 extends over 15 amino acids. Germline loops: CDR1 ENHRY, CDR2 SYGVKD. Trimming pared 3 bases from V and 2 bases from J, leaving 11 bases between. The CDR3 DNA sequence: TGTGCCATCAGTGAACGGGTCGGACCTGGAAACACCATATATTTT. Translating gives CAISERVGPGNTIYF.